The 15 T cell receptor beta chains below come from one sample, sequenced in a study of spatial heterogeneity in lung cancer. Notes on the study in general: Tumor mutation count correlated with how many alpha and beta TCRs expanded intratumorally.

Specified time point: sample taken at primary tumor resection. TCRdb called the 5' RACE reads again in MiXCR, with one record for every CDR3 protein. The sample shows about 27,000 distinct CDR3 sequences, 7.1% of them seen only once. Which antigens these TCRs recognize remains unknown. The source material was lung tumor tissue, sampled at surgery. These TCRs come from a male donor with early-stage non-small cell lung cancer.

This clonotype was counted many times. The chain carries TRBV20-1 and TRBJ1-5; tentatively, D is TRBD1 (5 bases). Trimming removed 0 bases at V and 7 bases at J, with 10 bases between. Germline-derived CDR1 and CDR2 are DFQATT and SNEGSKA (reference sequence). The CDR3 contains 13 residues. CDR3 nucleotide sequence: TGCAGTGCTAGAGATGGGGGAGGACAGCCCCAGCATTTT. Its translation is CSARDGGGQPQHF.

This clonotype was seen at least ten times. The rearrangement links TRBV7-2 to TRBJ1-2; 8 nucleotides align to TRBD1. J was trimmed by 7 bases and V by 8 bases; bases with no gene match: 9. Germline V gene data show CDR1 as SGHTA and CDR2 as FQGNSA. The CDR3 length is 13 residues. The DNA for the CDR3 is TGTGCCAGCGTGCAGGGGGCGATAGCTGGCTACACCTTC. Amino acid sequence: CASVQGAIAGYTF. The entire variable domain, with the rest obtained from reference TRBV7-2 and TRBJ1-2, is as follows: GAGVSQSPSNKVTEKGKDVELRCDPISGHTALYWYRQSLGQGLEFLIYFQGNSAPDKSGLPSDRFSAERTGGSVSTLTIQRTQQEDSAVYLCASVQGAIAGYTFGSGTRLTVV.

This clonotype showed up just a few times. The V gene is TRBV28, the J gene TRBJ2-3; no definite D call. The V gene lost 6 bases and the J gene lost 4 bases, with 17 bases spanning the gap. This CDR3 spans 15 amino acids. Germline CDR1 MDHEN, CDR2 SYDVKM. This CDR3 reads CASRSHGQGADTQYF. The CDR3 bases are TGTGCCAGCAGATCGCACGGTCAAGGCGCAGATACGCAGTATTTT.

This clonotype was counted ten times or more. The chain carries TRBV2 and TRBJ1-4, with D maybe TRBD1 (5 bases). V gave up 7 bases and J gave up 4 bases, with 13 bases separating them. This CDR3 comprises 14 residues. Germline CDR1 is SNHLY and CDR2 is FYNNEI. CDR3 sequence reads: CASNRLGGNEKLFF. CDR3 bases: TGTGCCAGCAACAGGCTCGGTGGTAATGAAAAACTGTTTTTT.

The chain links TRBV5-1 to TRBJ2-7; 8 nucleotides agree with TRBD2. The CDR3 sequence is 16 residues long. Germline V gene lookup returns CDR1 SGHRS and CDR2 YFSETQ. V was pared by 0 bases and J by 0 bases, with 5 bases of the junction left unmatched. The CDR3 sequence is CASSLASAGGSYEQYF. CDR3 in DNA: TGCGCCAGCAGCTTGGCCTCCGCGGGGGGCTCCTACGAGCAGTACTTC.

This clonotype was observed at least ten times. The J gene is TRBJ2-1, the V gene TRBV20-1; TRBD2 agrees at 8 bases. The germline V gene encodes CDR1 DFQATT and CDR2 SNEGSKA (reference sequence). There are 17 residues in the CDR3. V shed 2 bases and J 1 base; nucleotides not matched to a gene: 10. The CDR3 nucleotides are TGCAGTGCTAGATCGAGGCGGGGGGCAAGGTCCTACAATGAGCAGTTCTTC. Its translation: CSARSRRGARSYNEQFF.

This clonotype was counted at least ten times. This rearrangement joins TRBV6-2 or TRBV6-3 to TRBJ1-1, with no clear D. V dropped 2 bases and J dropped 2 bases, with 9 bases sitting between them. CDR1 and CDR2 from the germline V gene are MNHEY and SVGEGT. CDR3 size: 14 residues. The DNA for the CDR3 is TGTGCCAGCAGTTACGGCAGCGGTAACACTGAAGCTTTCTTT. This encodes CASSYGSGNTEAFF.

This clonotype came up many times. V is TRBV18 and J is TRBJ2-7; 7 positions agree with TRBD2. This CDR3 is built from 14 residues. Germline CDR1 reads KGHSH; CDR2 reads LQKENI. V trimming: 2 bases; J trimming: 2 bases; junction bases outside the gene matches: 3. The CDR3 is CASSPGRGTYEQYF. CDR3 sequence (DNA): TGTGCCAGCTCACCAGGGAGGGGAACCTACGAGCAGTACTTC.

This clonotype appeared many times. CDR3: CASSGAAGHAYNEQFF. In DNA form, the CDR3 reads TGTGCCAGCAGTGGGGCAGCGGGGCATGCCTACAATGAGCAGTTCTTC. This chain uses TRBV6-1 with TRBJ2-1; TRBD2 aligns across 7 bases. CDR3 length: 16 residues. V dropped 4 bases and J dropped 2; count of bases not matched to a gene: 8. CDR1 and CDR2 (germline): MNHNS, SASEGT.

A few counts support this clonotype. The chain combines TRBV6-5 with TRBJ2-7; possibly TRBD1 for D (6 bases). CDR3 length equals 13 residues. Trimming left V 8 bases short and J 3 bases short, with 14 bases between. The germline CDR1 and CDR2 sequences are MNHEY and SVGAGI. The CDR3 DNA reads TGTGCCAGCGGGACAATAATGGGCTACGAGCAGTACTTC. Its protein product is CASGTIMGYEQYF.

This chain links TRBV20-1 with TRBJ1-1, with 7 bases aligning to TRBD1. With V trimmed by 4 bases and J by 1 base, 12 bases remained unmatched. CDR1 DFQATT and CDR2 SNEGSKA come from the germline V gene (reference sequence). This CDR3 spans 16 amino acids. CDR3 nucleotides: TGCAGTGCTAAGACGCGGATAGGGGGCCAGAACACTGAAGCTTTCTTT. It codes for CSAKTRIGGQNTEAFF.

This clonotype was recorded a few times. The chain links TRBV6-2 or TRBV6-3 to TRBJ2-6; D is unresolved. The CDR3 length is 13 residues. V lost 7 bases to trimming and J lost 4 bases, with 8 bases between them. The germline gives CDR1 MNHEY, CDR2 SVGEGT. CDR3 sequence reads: CASIKAGANVLTF. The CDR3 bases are TGTGCCAGCATTAAAGCAGGGGCCAACGTCCTGACTTTC.

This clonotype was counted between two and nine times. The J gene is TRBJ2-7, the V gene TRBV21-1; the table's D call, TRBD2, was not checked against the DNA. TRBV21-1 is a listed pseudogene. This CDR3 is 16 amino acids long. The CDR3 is CASSKVREPPTYEQYF. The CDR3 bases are TGTGCCAGCAGCAAAGTGCGGGAGCCTCCAACCTACGAGCAGTACTTC.

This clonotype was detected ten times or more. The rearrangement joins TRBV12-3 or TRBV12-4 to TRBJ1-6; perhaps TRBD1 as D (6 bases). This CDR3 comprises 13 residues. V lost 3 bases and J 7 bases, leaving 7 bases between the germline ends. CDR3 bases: TGTGCCAGCAGTTTGAGGGGGAATTCACCCCTCCACTTT. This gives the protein CASSLRGNSPLHF.

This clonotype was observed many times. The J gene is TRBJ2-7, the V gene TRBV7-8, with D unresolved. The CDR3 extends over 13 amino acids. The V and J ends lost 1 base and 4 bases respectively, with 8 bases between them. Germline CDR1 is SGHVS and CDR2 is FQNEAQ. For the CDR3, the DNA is TGTGCCAGCAGCTTAGTCCAGGCGTACGAGCAGTACTTC. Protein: CASSLVQAYEQYF. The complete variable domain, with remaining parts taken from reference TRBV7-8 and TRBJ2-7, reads GAGVSQSPRYKVAKRGQDVALRCDPISGHVSLFWYQQALGQGPEFLTYFQNEAQLDKSGLPSDRFFAERPEGSVSTLKIQRTQQEDSAVYLCASSLVQAYEQYFGPGTRLTVT.